This is a list of T cell receptor beta chains from one sample in a study of cytomegalovirus exposure and HLA in healthy donors. Clones were read by immunoSEQ multiplex PCR, and TCRdb kept only the in-frame ones, dropping some. This sample carries 60,000 to 100,000 clones, with about 4.2% going to the ten biggest clones. Sequencing was performed on PBMCs. Receptors were obtained from a man aged 30 to 45 in good health and CMV-seronegative. The CDR3 runs from the conserved cysteine through the conserved F or W. A D gene is named only where the DNA matches it firmly.

TRBV12-5	.	TRBJ1-3	TGTGCTAGTAAGGAGACCCGGAGGTCTGGAAACACCATATATTTT	CASKETRRSGNTIYF
TRBV18	.	TRBJ1-6	TGTGCCAGCTCACCCACAGGGTCAGGCTCACCCCTCCACTTT	CASSPTGSGSPLHF
TRBV6-4	TRBD2	TRBJ2-7	TGTGCCAGCGCCACACTAGCGGGAAACGAGCAGTACTTC	CASATLAGNEQYF
TRBV5-1	TRBD1	TRBJ2-7	TGCGCCAGCAGCTTTGGGTTCGGGACAGGGGGCTACGAGCAGTACTTC	CASSFGFGTGGYEQYF
TRBV5-4	.	TRBJ2-3	TGTGCCAGCAGCAGAGATAGCACAGATACGCAGTATTTT	CASSRDSTDTQYF
TRBV6-1	.	TRBJ2-7	TGTGCCAGCAGTGAAGAGCCAAGCGGGTCCTACGAGCAGTACTTC	CASSEEPSGSYEQYF
TRBV6-1	TRBD2	TRBJ2-7	TGTGCCAGCAGTGAATTGCGGGGGAGCGCCTACGAGCAGTACTTC	CASSELRGSAYEQYF
TRBV9	.	TRBJ2-5	TGTGCCAGCAGCGTAGATCCGGGCATCGGGGGGACCCAGTACTTC	CASSVDPGIGGTQYF
TRBV19	.	TRBJ2-2	TGTGCCAGTAGTATAGCAGGGTCCACCGGGGAGCTGTTTTTT	CASSIAGSTGELFF
TRBV21-1	.	TRBJ2-7	TGTGCCAGCAGCCCGGAGCCCACAGGTCCTGGTGGGGGGGAGCAGTACTTC	CASSPEPTGPGGGEQYF
TRBV6-5	.	TRBJ1-5	TGTGCCAGCAGTTACTCGGGGCATAGTGTGCAGCCCCAGCATTTT	CASSYSGHSVQPQHF
TRBV7-9	TRBD1	TRBJ2-7	TGTGCCAGCAGCCACATCAGGGACAGGGGGAACGAGCAGTACTTC	CASSHIRDRGNEQYF
TRBV6-5	TRBD1	TRBJ1-4	TGTGCCAGCAGTTACAGGGGGCGTAGTGAAAAACTGTTTTTT	CASSYRGRSEKLFF
TRBV27	.	TRBJ2-7	TGTGCCAGCAGTTTATGGTCCGCCGATCAGAAGTACTTC	CASSLWSADQKYF
TRBV15	TRBD1	TRBJ1-1	TGTGCCACCAGCGAAAGGGGGCGCACTGAAGCTTTCTTT	CATSERGRTEAFF
TRBV30	TRBD2	TRBJ2-3	TGTGCCTGGAGAACTAGCGGAGACACAGATACGCAGTATTTT	CAWRTSGDTDTQYF
TRBV7-9	TRBD1	TRBJ2-2	TGTGCCAGCAGCTCATGGGACAGTAGGAACACCGGGGAGCTGTTTTTT	CASSSWDSRNTGELFF
TRBV18	TRBD1	TRBJ1-1	TGTGCCAGCTCACTCCACATGGGACAGGTGGACACTGAAGCTTTCTTT	CASSLHMGQVDTEAFF
TRBV5-6	.	TRBJ1-2	TGTGCCAGCAGCTTGGCCTCTTTAGGGGACTATGGCTACACCTTC	CASSLASLGDYGYTF
TRBV5-6	.	TRBJ2-7	TGTGCCAGCAGAACTATCCTCAGGGACGAGCAGTACTTC	CASRTILRDEQYF
TRBV5-1	.	TRBJ2-1	TGCGCCAGCAGCCCGGGGTCGCGTGGAGCGTACAATGAGCAGTTCTTC	CASSPGSRGAYNEQFF
TRBV6-4	TRBD2	TRBJ2-1	TGTGCCAGCGCGCCCCTGGGGGGGGGATCCTACAATGAGCAGTTCTTC	CASAPLGGGSYNEQFF
TRBV10-3	TRBD1	TRBJ1-2	TGTGCCATCAGGCCGGGACAGGAGAACTATGGCTACACCTTC	CAIRPGQENYGYTF
TRBV5-1	.	TRBJ2-3	TGCGCCAGCAGCTTGCTGGGGCGCTCAGATACGCAGTATTTT	CASSLLGRSDTQYF
TRBV5-1	TRBD1	TRBJ1-3	TGCGCCAATACGCTCCTCAAACAGGGGGCTTGTGGAAACACCATATATTTT	CANTLLKQGACGNTIYF
TRBV18	TRBD2	TRBJ2-3	TGTGCCAGCTCTCTTAAACCTAGCGGGGGAGGCACAGATACGCAGTATTTT	CASSLKPSGGGTDTQYF
TRBV6-5	TRBD2	TRBJ2-7	TGTGCCAGCAGTATACTAGCGGGGGAGCAGTACTTC	CASSILAGEQYF
TRBV10-3	TRBD2	TRBJ2-1	TGTGCCATCTCGGGACTAGCGAGCGATGAGCAGTTCTTC	CAISGLASDEQFF
TRBV19	.	TRBJ1-4	TGTGCCAGTAAGTGGCAGGTTGGTGAAAAACTGTTTTTT	CASKWQVGEKLFF
TRBV4-1	.	TRBJ2-2	TGCGCCAGCAGCCAAGGTGTCAGGGGCGGGGAGCTGTTTTTT	CASSQGVRGGELFF
TRBV5-1	TRBD2	TRBJ2-3	TGCGCCAGCAGCCGGCGGGGGGCCGGCACAGATACGCAGTATTTT	CASSRRGAGTDTQYF
TRBV5-1	.	TRBJ1-2	TGCGCCAGCAGCTCATCGACAGTTTCTAACTATGGCTACACCTTC	CASSSSTVSNYGYTF
TRBV10-3	TRBD1	TRBJ1-2	TGTGCCATCCATGGTCCAGGGGGCGACTATGGCTACACCTTC	CAIHGPGGDYGYTF
TRBV6-6	.	TRBJ1-2	TGTGCCAGCAGCACCACAGGGAGAGGCTATGGCTACACCTTC	CASSTTGRGYGYTF
TRBV5-1	TRBD1	TRBJ1-4	TGCGCCAGCAGCCCGGACAGGGTTGATGAAAAACTGTTTTTT	CASSPDRVDEKLFF
TRBV9	TRBD1	TRBJ2-3	TGTGCCAGCAGCGTAAGAGGGGGACAGGGGGCCGCAGATACGCAGTATTTT	CASSVRGGQGAADTQYF
TRBV6-1	TRBD1	TRBJ2-7	TGTGCCAGCAGCCGGGACAGGGATATCTACGAGCAGTACTTC	CASSRDRDIYEQYF
TRBV27	.	TRBJ1-1	TGTGCCAGCAGTCCGACAGGTGAGAACACTGAAGCTTTCTTT	CASSPTGENTEAFF
TRBV9	TRBD1	TRBJ1-2	TGTGCCAGCAGTCGCAATCCGGGACAGGGGGGATCGGGGGGCTACACCTTC	CASSRNPGQGGSGGYTF